Below are 24 T cell receptor beta chains sequenced from a single sample in a study of OX40 agonist ivuxolimab in advanced cancers. The method was immunoSEQ multiplex PCR; TCRdb's version includes in-frame clones alone and lacks a portion of them. The sample yields around 140,000 clones, approximately 90% seen once. Sequenced material: CD4+ or CD8+ T cells sorted from blood, taken in a trial of the OX40 agonist ivuxolimab. The origin of the receptors is an adult with an advanced solid tumor such as melanoma, head and neck, liver or kidney cancer.

The chain recombines TRBV7-9 with TRBJ2-1; TRBD1 agrees at 9 bases. This CDR3 region has 18 residues. V shed 5 bases and J 0 bases; nucleotides not matched to a gene: 11. Germline-derived CDR1 and CDR2 are SEHNR and FQNEAQ (reference sequence). The CDR3 DNA follows: TGTGCCAGCAGCCCCGGACAGGGGACTTCCTTCTCCTACAATGAGCAGTTCTTC. Translating it yields CASSPGQGTSFSYNEQFF.

The chain is built from TRBV5-1 and TRBJ1-5; a possible D gene is TRBD1 (5 bases). V was trimmed by 4 bases and J by 7 bases, leaving 15 bases between them. The CDR3 extends over 14 amino acids. Germline V gene data show CDR1 as SGHRS and CDR2 as YFSETQ. CDR3 bases: TGCGCCAGCAGCCCCGGGACGGGTTCGCAGCCCCAGCATTTT. It codes for CASSPGTGSQPQHF.

This rearrangement joins TRBV7-3 to TRBJ2-1, with 8 positions matching TRBD2. The CDR3 loop spans 14 amino acids. Looked up from germline, CDR1 is SGHTA and CDR2 is FQGTGA. V lost 2 bases, J lost 7 bases, and 4 bases stayed unmatched. The CDR3 region is CASSLAGLGNEQFF. The CDR3 nucleotides read TGTGCCAGCAGCTTAGCGGGACTAGGGAATGAGCAGTTCTTC. The full variable domain, with the rest looked up from reference TRBV7-3 and TRBJ2-1, is GAGVSQTPSNKVTEKGKYVELRCDPISGHTALYWYRQSLGQGPEFLIYFQGTGAADDSGLPNDRFFAVRPEGSVSTLKIQRTERGDSAVYLCASSLAGLGNEQFFGPGTRLTVL.

CDR3 loop: CASSLAGAGEKLFF. CDR3 DNA: TGTGCCAGCAGCTTGGCAGGGGCAGGCGAAAAACTGTTTTTT. V and J are TRBV5-4 and TRBJ1-4; D possibly corresponds to TRBD1 (6 bases). The length of the CDR3 is 14 residues. Germline V gene data show CDR1 as SGHNT and CDR2 as YYREEE (reference sequence). The germline V and J ends were trimmed by 0 bases and 8 bases, with 11 bases remaining between them.

This rearrangement joins TRBV10-2 to TRBJ1-2; unclear D gene. The germline gives CDR1 WSHSY, CDR2 SAAADI. V was pared by 6 bases and J by 4 bases, with 9 bases between. This CDR3 comprises 12 residues. The CDR3 DNA follows: TGCGCCAGCAGCGCCGACGGCTATGGCTACACCTTC. This gives the protein CASSADGYGYTF.

The chain is built from TRBV7-2 and TRBJ2-6; tentatively, D is TRBD1 (5 bases). CDR3 size: 14 residues. The germline V gene has CDR1 SGHTA and CDR2 FQGNSA. Deletions cut 0 bases from V and 9 bases from J, with 9 bases between. CDR3 residues: CASSLAQGNNVLTF. CDR3 nucleotides: TGTGCCAGCAGCTTAGCCCAGGGTAACAACGTCCTGACTTTC.

The V call is TRBV6-1, the J call TRBJ1-3; D gene uncertain. In germline, CDR1 is MNHNS, CDR2 SASEGT. The ends were cut back, 6 bases at V and 3 bases at J, with 6 bases in the middle. The CDR3 is 12 amino acids. As DNA, the CDR3 is TGTGCCAGCAGGGGGTATGGAAACACCATATATTTT. Amino acid sequence: CASRGYGNTIYF.

The genes are TRBV5-4 and TRBJ1-2; 10 bases are shared with TRBD1. V shed 5 bases and J 9 bases; nucleotides not matched to a gene: 13. Germline CDR1 SGHNT, CDR2 YYREEE (reference sequence). This CDR3 has 15 amino acids. The CDR3 is CASSLDRDRGDSYTF. The DNA of the CDR3 is TGTGCCAGCAGTCTAGACCGGGACAGGGGTGACAGCTACACCTTC.

DNA of the CDR3: TGTGCCAGCAGCCCGGGGGGAGATGAAAAACTGTTTTTT. This codes for CASSPGGDEKLFF. V is TRBV11-2 and J is TRBJ1-4, with D possibly matching TRBD1 (5 bases). This CDR3 has 13 amino acids. Germline V gene data show CDR1 as SGHAT and CDR2 as FQNNGV. V lost 5 bases and J 6 bases, leaving 10 bases between the germline ends. Based on the CDR3 plus reference TRBV11-2 and TRBJ1-4, the full variable domain is EAGVAQSPRYKIIEKRQSVAFWCNPISGHATLYWYQQILGQGPKLLIQFQNNGVVDDSQLPKDRFSAERLKGVDSTLKIQPAKLEDSAVYLCASSPGGDEKLFFGSGTQLSVL.

The J gene is TRBJ2-2, the V gene TRBV6-5; D is perhaps TRBD2 (5 bases). With 6 bases removed from V and 1 base from J, the gap between germline ends came to 9 bases. The germline V gene encodes CDR1 MNHEY and CDR2 SVGAGI. The CDR3 is 14 residues long. This CDR3 is CASSPRGNTGELFF. The CDR3 region has the DNA TGTGCCAGCAGCCCTCGGGGGAACACCGGGGAGCTGTTTTTT.

The chain couples TRBV12-5 to TRBJ2-1; 10 positions agree with TRBD1. The V gene end was trimmed by 4 bases and the J gene end by 2 bases; junction bases not matched to a gene: 2. The CDR3 extends over 15 amino acids. CDR1 and CDR2 from the germline V gene are LGHNT and FRNRAP. The CDR3 region has the DNA TGTGCTAGTGGTTGGGACAGGGGAACCTACAATGAGCAGTTCTTC. Its protein is CASGWDRGTYNEQFF.

The chain links TRBV28 to TRBJ1-1, with 7 bases fitting TRBD1. Trimming took 7 bases from V and 6 from J; bases not matched to a gene: 8. Per germline, CDR1 MDHEN and CDR2 SYDVKM. The CDR3 loop spans 13 amino acids. CDR3 coding DNA: TGTGCCAGCATAAGGGGACAGCCGTCTGAAGCTTTCTTT. This codes for CASIRGQPSEAFF.

The chain recombines TRBV4-1 with TRBJ1-5, with D hard to call. The CDR3 sequence is 13 residues long. V was pared by 0 bases and J by 4 bases, with 4 bases between. Germline V gene lookup returns CDR1 MGHRA and CDR2 YSYEKL. Here the CDR3 reads CASSQEANQPQHF. DNA for the CDR3: TGCGCCAGCAGCCAAGAGGCAAATCAGCCCCAGCATTTT.

The rearrangement uses TRBV5-5 and TRBJ2-7, with D hard to call. V lost 0 bases, J lost 3 bases, and 13 bases lay in between. Germline assignment: CDR1 SGHKS and CDR2 YYEKEE (reference sequence). CDR3 length equals 15 residues. The CDR3 here is CASSLGPKTVYEQYF. The CDR3 bases are TGTGCCAGCAGCTTGGGACCCAAGACCGTCTACGAGCAGTACTTC.

This sequence joins TRBV11-3 and TRBJ2-7; 8 bases map to TRBD2. The CDR3 sequence is 14 residues long. V was pared by 5 bases and J by 0 bases, with 3 bases of the junction left unmatched. CDR1 and CDR2 from the germline V gene are SGHNT and YENEEA. The CDR3 DNA sequence: TGTGCCAGCAGCCTTAGCGGGACCTCCTACGAGCAGTACTTC. Amino acid sequence: CASSLSGTSYEQYF.

The CDR3 here is CASSMRQGATNEKLFF. Written as DNA, the CDR3 is TGTGCCAGTAGTATGCGACAGGGAGCAACTAATGAAAAACTGTTTTTT. The chain employs TRBV19 and TRBJ1-4, with 7 bases identical to TRBD1. CDR3 size: 16 residues. Looked up from germline, CDR1 is LNHDA and CDR2 is SQIVND (reference sequence). Germline trimming cut 3 bases from V and 0 bases from J; bases unmatched to any gene: 4.

This clone appeared once. The V and J genes are TRBV7-9 and TRBJ1-2, with TRBD1 matching 7 bases. Germline V gives CDR1 SEHNR, CDR2 FQNEAQ (reference sequence). J lost 8 bases, V lost 3 bases, and 6 bases had no gene match. CDR3 size: 13 residues. The CDR3, as DNA: TGTGCCAGCAGCTTGGATGCGACAGGGGGCTACACCTTC. Translated: CASSLDATGGYTF.

The V and J genes are TRBV27 and TRBJ2-1; D may correspond to TRBD1 or TRBD2 (5 bases each). This CDR3 spans 17 amino acids. Germline CDR1 MNHEY, CDR2 SMNVEV (reference sequence). Deletions cut 7 bases from V and 1 base from J, with 20 bases between. The CDR3 region is CASTLQGRQNSYNEQFF. The DNA of the CDR3 is TGTGCCAGCACCCTTCAGGGACGCCAAAATTCCTACAATGAGCAGTTCTTC.

The chain combines TRBV2 with TRBJ1-4, with 7 bases that match TRBD1. Germline CDR1 reads SNHLY; CDR2 reads FYNNEI. After removal of 6 bases from V and 8 bases from J, the junction contained 3 bases not matched to a gene. This CDR3 is built from 12 residues. The CDR3 coding sequence is TGTGCCAGCAGGCAGGGGGTGGAAAAACTGTTTTTT. Protein sequence: CASRQGVEKLFF.

V usage is TRBV15 and J usage is TRBJ1-3; D may be TRBD1 (5 bases). CDR1 and CDR2 from the germline V gene are LNHNV and YYDKDF (reference sequence). The length of the CDR3 is 17 residues. Trimming left V 1 base short and J 2 bases short, with 15 bases between. The CDR3 sequence is CATSRAFLGPPGNTIYF. CDR3 sequence (DNA): TGTGCCACCAGCAGAGCTTTTTTGGGACCCCCTGGAAACACCATATATTTT.

This chain joins TRBV19 and TRBJ1-5; perhaps TRBD1 as D (6 bases). Trimming stripped 5 bases from V and 2 bases from J, with 13 bases between. The CDR3 is made up of 15 amino acids. Germline V gene sequence: CDR1 LNHDA, CDR2 SQIVND (reference sequence). Written as DNA, the CDR3 is TGTGCCAGTAGTCTCTTCGGGGGCGGCAATCAGCCCCAGCATTTT. Translation: CASSLFGGGNQPQHF.

The rearrangement links TRBV5-1 to TRBJ1-5; 9 bases match TRBD1. Unmatched junction bases numbered 5, after V lost 4 bases and J lost 6 bases. Looked up from germline, CDR1 is SGHRS and CDR2 is YFSETQ. The CDR3 extends over 14 amino acids. CDR3 amino acids: CASSPDRGGQPQHF. CDR3 sequence (DNA): TGCGCCAGCAGCCCGGACAGGGGTGGTCAGCCCCAGCATTTT.

The chain combines TRBV6-6 with TRBJ1-1; D is uncertain. V lost 0 bases and J lost 4, with 9 bases in between. Germline lookup yields CDR1 MNHNY and CDR2 SVGAGI (reference sequence). This CDR3 contains 14 residues. CDR3 nucleotides: TGTGCCAGCAGTTACTCGAGAGTAAGCACTGAAGCTTTCTTT. Amino acid sequence: CASSYSRVSTEAFF.

The chain carries TRBV11-2 and TRBJ2-1; D tentatively fits TRBD1 or TRBD2 (5 bases each). CDR3 size: 14 residues. Deletions cut 3 bases from V and 10 bases from J, with 16 bases between. The germline V gene encodes CDR1 SGHAT and CDR2 FQNNGV. CDR3 protein: CASSFPVRGDEQFF. CDR3 coding DNA: TGTGCCAGCAGCTTCCCGGTAAGGGGAGACGAGCAGTTCTTC.